The present T cell receptor beta chain was sequenced within a study of human T cells and chemical hapten exposure (dated by TCRdb to the early 2020s). Some background on the complete study: Libraries were combined into a pool for sequencing, and differences in TCR yield between samples came mainly from small differences in library volumes within the pool. The study tracked peripheral blood TCR repertoire changes in vivo during primary and secondary sensitization to the hapten diphenylcyclopropenone (DPC) in alopecia patients. General conclusions and limits of the study: No change with DPC sensitization was found in the number of TCRs above 1 in 1000 frequency, and no evidence of global repertoire structure alterations was found. After repeated subsampling, the strength of the expansion versus patch-test correlation and the threshold at which it became significant changed.

V and J are truncated by 9 bases and 5 bases respectively, leaving an intervening sequence of 16 bases. CDR1 LNHDA and CDR2 SQIVND are derived from the germline V gene (reference sequence). The CDR3 measures 14 amino acids from cysteine to phenylalanine. This entry keeps only the CDR3 DNA: 42 bases, framed from base 1. During library preparation, unique molecular identifiers were attached to individual cDNA molecules so that TCRs could be counted in a quantitative, reproducible way. Both TCR alpha and TCR beta chains were sequenced from each blood RNA sample. On the study's bioinformatics: A median of roughly 98,000 TCRs per sample was observed, with a range of about 23,224 to 700,000. The Decombinator software suite was used to annotate V, J and CDR3 in the TCR reads. For the PS versus PT1 abundance plots, all samples were subsampled to the same number of TCRs (28,000). Expanded TCRs were defined as absent before sensitization and observed at least eight times at the 2-week time point. TCRdb handled the public reads itself, with Q25 trimming in fastp and clone calling in MiXCR, and kept productive beta chains. Every CDR3 protein is listed once, alongside the most common genes and DNA of its rows. It is TCRdb's table, rather than the study itself, that gives the V and J calls and clone size. For this sample the table gives about 120,000 distinct CDR3 sequences, of which 8% to 9.5% were detected only once. The ten largest make up just over 1.4% of the sample.

Total RNA was isolated from unfractionated whole blood collected in Tempus Blood RNA tubes. As TCR sequencing controls, several healthy volunteers were used, with blood taken at day 0, 2 weeks and 6 weeks. Only a few counts were recorded for this clonotype. Its antigen specificity is not known. No base quality information exists; no much larger clone differs at one position. Input material: whole blood. The receptor comes from a human donor in good health. Some clones in this sample may be carry-over from other donors' samples. Donor details come from another sample of the same person, matched by shared clones. In this chain, TRBV19 is recombined with TRBJ2-2; 5 matching bases give a weak D call of TRBD1. The nucleotide sequence reads TGTGCCAGCATCCCCCCTACAGGAACCGGGGAGCTGTTTTTT. This encodes CASIPPTGTGELFF. The full variable domain, with segments outside the CDR3 supplied by the reference TRBV19 and TRBJ2-2 proteins, appears as DGGITQSPKYLFRKEGQNVTLSCEQNLNHDAMYWYRQDPGQGLRLIYYSQIVNDFQKGDIAEGYSVSREKKESFPLTVTSAQKNPTAFYLCASIPPTGTGELFFGEGSRLTVL.